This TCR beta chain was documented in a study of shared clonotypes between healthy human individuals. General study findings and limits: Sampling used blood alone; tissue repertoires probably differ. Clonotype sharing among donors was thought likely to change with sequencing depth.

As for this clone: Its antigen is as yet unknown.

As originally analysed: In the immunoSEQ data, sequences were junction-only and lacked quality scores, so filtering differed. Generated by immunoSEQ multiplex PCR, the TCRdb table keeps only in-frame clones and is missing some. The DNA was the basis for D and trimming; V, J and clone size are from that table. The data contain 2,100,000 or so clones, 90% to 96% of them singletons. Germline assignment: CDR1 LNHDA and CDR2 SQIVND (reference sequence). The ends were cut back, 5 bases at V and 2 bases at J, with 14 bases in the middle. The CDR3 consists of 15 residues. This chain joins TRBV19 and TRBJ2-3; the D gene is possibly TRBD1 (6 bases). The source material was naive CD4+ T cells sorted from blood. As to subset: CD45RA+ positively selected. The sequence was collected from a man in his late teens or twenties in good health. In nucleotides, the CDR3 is TGTGCCAGTAGTCCCGGGGCAGGGGCCACAGATACGCAGTATTTT. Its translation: CASSPGAGATDTQYF.